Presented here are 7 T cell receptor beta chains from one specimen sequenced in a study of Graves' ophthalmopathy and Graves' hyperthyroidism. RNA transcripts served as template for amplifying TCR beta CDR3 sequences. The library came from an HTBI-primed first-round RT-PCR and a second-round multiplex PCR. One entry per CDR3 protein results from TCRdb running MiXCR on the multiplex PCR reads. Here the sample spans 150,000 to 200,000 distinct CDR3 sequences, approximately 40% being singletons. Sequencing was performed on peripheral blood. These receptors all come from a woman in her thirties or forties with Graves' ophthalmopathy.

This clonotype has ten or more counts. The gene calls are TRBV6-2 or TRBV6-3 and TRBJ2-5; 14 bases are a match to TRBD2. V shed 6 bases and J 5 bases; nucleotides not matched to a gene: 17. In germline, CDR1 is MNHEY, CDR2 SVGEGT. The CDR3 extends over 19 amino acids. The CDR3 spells CASRARLAGGRMVRETQYF. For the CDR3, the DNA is TGTGCCAGCAGGGCCAGACTAGCGGGAGGGCGAATGGTTCGGGAGACCCAGTACTTC.

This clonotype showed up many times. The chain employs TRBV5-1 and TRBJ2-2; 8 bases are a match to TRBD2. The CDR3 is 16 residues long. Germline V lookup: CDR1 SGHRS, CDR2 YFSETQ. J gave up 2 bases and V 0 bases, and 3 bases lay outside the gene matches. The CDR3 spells CASSLAGGRNTGELFF. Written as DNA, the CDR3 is TGCGCCAGCAGCTTGGCGGGGGGGAGAAACACCGGGGAGCTGTTTTTT. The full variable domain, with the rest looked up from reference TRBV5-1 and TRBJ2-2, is KAGVTQTPRYLIKTRGQQVTLSCSPISGHRSVSWYQQTPGQGLQFLFEYFSETQRNKGNFPGRFSGRQFSNSRSEMNVSTLELGDSALYLCASSLAGGRNTGELFFGEGSRLTVL.

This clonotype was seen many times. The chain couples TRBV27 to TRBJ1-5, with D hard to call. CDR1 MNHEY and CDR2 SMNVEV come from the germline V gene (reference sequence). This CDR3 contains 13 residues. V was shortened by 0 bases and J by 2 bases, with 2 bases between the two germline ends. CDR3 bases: TGTGCCAGCAGTTTATCCGGCAATCAGCCCCAGCATTTT. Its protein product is CASSLSGNQPQHF.

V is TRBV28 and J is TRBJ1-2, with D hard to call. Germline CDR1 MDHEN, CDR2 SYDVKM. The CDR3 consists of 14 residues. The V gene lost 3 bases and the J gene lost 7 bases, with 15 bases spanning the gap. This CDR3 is CASSFGISWGGYTF. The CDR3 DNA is TGTGCCAGCAGTTTCGGGATCTCCTGGGGTGGCTACACCTTC.

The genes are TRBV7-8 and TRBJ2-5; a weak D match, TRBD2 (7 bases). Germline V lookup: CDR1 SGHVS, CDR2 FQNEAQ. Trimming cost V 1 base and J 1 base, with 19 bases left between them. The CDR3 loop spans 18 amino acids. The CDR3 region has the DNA TGTGCCAGCAGCTTAGAATTACAGGGAGGGCCGCTCCAAGAGACCCAGTACTTC. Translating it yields CASSLELQGGPLQETQYF. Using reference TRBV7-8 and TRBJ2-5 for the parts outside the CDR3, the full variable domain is GAGVSQSPRYKVAKRGQDVALRCDPISGHVSLFWYQQALGQGPEFLTYFQNEAQLDKSGLPSDRFFAERPEGSVSTLKIQRTQQEDSAVYLCASSLELQGGPLQETQYFGPGTRLLVL.

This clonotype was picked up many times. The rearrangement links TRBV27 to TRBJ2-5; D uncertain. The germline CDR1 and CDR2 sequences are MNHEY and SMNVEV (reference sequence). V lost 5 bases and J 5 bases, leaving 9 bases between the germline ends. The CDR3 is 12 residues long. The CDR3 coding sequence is TGTGCCAGCAGTGTTAACGGGGAGACCCAGTACTTC. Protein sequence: CASSVNGETQYF.

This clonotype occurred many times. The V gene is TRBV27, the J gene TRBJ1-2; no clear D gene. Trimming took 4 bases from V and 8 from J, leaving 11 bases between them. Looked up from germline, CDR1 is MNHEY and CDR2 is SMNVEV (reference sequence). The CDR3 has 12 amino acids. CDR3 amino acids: CASSSPRSGYTF. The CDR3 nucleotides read TGTGCCAGCAGTTCCCCCAGGAGCGGCTACACCTTC.